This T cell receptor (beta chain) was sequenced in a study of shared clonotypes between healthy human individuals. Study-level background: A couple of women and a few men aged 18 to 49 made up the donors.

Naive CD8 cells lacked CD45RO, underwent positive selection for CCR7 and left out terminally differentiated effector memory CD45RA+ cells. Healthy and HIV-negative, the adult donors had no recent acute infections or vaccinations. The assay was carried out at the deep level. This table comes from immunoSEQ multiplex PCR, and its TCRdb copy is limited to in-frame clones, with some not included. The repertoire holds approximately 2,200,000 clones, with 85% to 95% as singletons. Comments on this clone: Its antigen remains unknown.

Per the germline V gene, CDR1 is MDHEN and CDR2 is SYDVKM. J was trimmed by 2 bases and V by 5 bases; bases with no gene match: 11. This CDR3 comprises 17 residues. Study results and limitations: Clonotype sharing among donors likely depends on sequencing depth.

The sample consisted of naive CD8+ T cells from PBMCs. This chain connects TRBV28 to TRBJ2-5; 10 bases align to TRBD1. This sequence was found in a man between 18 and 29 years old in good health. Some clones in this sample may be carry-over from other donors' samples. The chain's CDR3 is CASSLEPGQGHQETQYF. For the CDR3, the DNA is TGTGCCAGCAGTCTCGAGCCGGGACAGGGGCATCAAGAGACCCAGTACTTC.